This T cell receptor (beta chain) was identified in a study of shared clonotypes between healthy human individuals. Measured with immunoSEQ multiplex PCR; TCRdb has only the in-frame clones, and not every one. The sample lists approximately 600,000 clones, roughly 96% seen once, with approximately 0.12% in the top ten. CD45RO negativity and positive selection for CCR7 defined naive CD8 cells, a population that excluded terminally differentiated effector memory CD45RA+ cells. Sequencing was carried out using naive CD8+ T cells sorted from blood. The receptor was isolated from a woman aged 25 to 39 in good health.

CDR3 amino acids: CATSGSRGRYTEAFF. The CDR3 DNA follows: TGTGCCACCAGCGGTTCCAGGGGGCGATACACTGAAGCTTTCTTT. J is TRBJ1-1 and V is TRBV15; 8 nucleotides line up with TRBD1. This CDR3 has 15 residues. Germline CDR1 reads LNHNV; CDR2 reads YYDKDF (reference sequence). Trimming took 5 bases from V and 3 from J; bases not matched to a gene: 8. Supplemented by reference TRBV15 and TRBJ1-1, the full variable domain reads DAMVIQNPRYQVTQFGKPVTLSCSQTLNHNVMYWYQQKSSQAPKLLFHYYDKDFNNEADTPDNFQSRRPNTSFCFLDIRSPGLGDTAMYLCATSGSRGRYTEAFFGQGTRLTVV.